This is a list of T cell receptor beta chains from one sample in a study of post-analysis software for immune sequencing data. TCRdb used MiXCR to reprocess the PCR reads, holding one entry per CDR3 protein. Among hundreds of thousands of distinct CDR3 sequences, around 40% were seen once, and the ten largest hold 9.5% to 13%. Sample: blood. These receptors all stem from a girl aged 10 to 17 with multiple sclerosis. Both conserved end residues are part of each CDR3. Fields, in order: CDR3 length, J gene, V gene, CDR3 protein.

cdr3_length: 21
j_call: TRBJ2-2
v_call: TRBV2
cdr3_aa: CASSEAKGLAGGERNTGELFF

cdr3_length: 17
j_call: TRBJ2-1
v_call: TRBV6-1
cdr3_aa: CASSRKPSGLTGNEQFF

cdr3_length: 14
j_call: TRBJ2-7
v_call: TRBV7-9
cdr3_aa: CASSPPFTSYEQYF

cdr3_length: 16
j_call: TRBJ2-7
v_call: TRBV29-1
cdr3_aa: CSAEPSRDSGSYEQYF

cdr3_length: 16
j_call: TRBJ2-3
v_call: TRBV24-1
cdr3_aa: CATSDRGLAGTDTQYF

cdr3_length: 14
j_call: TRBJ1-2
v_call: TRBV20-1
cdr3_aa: CSARVLGLNYGYTF

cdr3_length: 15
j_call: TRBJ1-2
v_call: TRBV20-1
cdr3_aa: CSAWEDTGGRGGYTF

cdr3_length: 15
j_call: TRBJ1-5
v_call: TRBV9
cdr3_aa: CASGQGGLRDQPQHF

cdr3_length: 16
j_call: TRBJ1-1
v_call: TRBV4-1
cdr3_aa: CASSQEKRRMNTEAFF

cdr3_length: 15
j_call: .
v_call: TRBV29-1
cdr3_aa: CSVELPGYRGYEQYF

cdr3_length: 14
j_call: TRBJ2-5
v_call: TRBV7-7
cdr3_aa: CASSFGNSQETQYF

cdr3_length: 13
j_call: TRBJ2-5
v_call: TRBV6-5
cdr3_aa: CASSVTSVETQYF

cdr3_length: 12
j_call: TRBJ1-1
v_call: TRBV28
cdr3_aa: CASRDLNAEAFF

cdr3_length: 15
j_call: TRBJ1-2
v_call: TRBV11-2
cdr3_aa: CASSPISSRDYGYTF

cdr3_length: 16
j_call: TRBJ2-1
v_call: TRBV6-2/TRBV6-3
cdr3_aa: CASSYEGGGLNNEQFF

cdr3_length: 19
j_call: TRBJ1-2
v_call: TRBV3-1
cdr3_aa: CASSQDMGLQTNFNYGYTF

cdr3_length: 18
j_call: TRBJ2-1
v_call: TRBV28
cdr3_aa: CASSTRGLAGGVPNEQFF

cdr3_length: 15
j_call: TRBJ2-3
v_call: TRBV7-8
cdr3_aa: CASSLMDRDTDTQYF

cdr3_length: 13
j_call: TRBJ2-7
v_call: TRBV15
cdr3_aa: CATSSLGASEQYF

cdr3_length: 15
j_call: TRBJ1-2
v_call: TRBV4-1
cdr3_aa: CASSQNLGQAYGYTF

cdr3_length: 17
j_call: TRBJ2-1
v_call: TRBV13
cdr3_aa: CASSLVTSGTHYNEQFF

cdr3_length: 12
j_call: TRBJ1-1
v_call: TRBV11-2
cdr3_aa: CASSSWDTEAFF

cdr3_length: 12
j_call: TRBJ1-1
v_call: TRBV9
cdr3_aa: CASSGPTGEAFF

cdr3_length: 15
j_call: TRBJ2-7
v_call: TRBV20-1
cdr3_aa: CSARARDGLSYEQYF